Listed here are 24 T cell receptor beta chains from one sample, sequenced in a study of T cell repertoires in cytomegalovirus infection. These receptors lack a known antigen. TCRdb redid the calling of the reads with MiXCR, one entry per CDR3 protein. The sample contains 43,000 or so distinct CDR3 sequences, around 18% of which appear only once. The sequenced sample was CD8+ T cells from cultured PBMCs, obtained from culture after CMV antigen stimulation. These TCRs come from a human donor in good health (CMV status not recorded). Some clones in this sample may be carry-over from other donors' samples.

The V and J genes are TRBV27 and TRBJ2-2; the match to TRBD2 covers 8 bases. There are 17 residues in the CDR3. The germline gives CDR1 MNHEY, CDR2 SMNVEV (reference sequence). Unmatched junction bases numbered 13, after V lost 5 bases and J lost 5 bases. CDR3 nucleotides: TGTGCCAGCAGTCCCCCTCGCGGGAGGCCCCGGACCGGGGAGCTGTTTTTT. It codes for CASSPPRGRPRTGELFF.

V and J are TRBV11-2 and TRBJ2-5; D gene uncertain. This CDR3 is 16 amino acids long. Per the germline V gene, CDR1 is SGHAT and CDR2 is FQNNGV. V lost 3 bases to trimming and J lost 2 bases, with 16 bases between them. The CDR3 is CASSFRIGQTQETQYF. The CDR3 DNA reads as TGTGCCAGCAGCTTTAGGATTGGCCAGACACAAGAGACCCAGTACTTC.

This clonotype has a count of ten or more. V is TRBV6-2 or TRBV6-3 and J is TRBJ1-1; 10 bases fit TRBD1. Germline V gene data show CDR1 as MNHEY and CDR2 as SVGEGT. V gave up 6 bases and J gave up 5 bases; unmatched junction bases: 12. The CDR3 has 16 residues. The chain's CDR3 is CASRTLGTGENTEAFF. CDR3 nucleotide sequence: TGTGCCAGCAGGACCCTTGGGACAGGGGAGAATACTGAAGCTTTCTTT.

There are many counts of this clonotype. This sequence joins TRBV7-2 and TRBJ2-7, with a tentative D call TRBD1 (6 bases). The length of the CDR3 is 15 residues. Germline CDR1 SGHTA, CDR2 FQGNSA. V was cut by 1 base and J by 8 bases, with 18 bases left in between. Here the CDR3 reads CASSLGGGLAKKQYF. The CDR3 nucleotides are TGTGCCAGCAGCTTAGGTGGGGGCCTTGCTAAGAAGCAGTACTTC. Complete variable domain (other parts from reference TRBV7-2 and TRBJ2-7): GAGVSQSPSNKVTEKGKDVELRCDPISGHTALYWYRQSLGQGLEFLIYFQGNSAPDKSGLPSDRFSAERTGGSVSTLTIQRTQQEDSAVYLCASSLGGGLAKKQYFGPGTRLTVT.

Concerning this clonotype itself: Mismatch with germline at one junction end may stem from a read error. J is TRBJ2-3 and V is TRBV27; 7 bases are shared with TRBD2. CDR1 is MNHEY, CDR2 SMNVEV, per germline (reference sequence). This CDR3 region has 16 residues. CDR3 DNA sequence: TGTGCCAGCAGTCGACTCCTAGCGGTTAGCACAGATATGCAGTATTTT. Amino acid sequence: CASSRLLAVSTDMQYF.

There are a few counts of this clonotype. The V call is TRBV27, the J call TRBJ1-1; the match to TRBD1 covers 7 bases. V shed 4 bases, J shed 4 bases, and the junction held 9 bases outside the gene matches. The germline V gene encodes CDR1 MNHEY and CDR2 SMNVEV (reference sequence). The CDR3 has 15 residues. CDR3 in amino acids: CASSSPTGARTEAFF. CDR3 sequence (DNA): TGTGCCAGCAGTTCGCCTACAGGGGCTCGCACTGAAGCTTTCTTT.

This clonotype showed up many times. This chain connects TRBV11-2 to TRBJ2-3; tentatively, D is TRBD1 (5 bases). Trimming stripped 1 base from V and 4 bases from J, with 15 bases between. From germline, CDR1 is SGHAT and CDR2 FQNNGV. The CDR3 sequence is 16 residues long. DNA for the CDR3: TGTGCCAGCAGCTTAGGCAGGGCCCAATACGCAGATACGCAGTATTTT. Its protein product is CASSLGRAQYADTQYF.

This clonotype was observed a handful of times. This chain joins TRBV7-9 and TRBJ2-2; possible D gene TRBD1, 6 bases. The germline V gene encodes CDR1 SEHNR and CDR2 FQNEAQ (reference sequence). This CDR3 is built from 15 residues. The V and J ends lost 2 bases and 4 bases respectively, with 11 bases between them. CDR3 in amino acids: CASSLPFRGTGELFF. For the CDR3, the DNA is TGTGCCAGCAGCTTACCGTTCAGGGGCACCGGGGAGCTGTTTTTT. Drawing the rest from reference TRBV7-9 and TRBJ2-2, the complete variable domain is DTGVSQNPRHKITKRGQNVTFRCDPISEHNRLYWYRQTLGQGPEFLTYFQNEAQLEKSRLLSDRFSAERPKGSFSTLEIQRTEQGDSAMYLCASSLPFRGTGELFFGEGSRLTVL.

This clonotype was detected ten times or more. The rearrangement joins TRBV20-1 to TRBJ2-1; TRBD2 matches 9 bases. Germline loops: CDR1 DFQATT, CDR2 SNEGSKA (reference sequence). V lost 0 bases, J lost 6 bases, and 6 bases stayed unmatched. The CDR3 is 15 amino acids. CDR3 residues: CSAREIGTSLNEQFF. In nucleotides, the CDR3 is TGCAGTGCTAGAGAAATCGGGACTAGCCTCAATGAGCAGTTCTTC.

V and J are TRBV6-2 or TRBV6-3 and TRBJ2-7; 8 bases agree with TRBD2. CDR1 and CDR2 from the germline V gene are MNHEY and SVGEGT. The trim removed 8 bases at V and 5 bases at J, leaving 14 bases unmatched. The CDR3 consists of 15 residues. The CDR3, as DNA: TGTGCCAGCGGGGACCCCAGCGGGAGTAAGAACGAGCAGTACTTC. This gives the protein CASGDPSGSKNEQYF.

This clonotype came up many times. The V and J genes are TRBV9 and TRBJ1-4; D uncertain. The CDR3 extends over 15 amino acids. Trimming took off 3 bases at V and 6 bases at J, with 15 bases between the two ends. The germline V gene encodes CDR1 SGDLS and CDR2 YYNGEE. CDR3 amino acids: CASSATGLGYEKLFF. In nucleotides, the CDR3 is TGTGCCAGCAGCGCAACCGGCCTGGGGTATGAAAAACTGTTTTTT.

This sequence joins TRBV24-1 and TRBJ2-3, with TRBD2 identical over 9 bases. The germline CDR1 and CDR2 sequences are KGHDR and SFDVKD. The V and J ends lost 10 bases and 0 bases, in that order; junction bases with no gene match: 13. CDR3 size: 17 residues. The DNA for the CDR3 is TGTGCCACATCAACGGGCGGGAGGGCCGAGAGCACAGATACGCAGTATTTT. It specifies CATSTGGRAESTDTQYF.

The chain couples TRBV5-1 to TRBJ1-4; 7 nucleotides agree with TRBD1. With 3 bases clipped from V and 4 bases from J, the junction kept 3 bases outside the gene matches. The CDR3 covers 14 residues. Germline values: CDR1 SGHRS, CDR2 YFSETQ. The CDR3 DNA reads TGCGCCAGCAGCTCCAGGGGGGGTAATGAAAAACTGTTTTTT. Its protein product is CASSSRGGNEKLFF.

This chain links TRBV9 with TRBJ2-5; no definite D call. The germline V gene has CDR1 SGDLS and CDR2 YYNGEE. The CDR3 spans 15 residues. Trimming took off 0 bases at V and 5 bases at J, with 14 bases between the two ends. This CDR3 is CASSVDSKIWETQYF. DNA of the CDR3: TGTGCCAGCAGCGTAGACAGTAAGATTTGGGAGACCCAGTACTTC.

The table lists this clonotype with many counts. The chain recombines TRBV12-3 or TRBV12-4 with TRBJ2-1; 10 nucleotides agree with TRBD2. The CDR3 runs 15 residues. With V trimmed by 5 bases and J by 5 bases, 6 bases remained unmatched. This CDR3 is CASSPRTSGHNEQFF. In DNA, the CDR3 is TGTGCCAGCAGTCCGAGGACTAGCGGACACAATGAGCAGTTCTTC.

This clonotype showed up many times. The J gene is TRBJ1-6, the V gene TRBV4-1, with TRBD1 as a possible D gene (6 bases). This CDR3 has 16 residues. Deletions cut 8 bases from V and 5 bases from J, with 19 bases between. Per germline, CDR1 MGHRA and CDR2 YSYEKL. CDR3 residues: CASRGDGGGHNSPLHF. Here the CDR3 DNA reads TGCGCCAGCCGCGGGGACGGCGGGGGGCATAATTCACCCCTCCACTTT.

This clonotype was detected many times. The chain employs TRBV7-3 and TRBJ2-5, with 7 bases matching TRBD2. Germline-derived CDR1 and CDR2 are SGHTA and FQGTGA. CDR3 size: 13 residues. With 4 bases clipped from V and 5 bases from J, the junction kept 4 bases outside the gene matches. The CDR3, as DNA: TGTGCCAGCAGCTCCCAGGGAGGGGAGACCCAGTACTTC. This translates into CASSSQGGETQYF.

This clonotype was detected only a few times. The CDR3 reads CASSFAGTGAYEQYF. CDR3 sequence (DNA): TGTGCCAGCAGTTTCGCCGGGACAGGGGCCTACGAGCAGTACTTC. The chain carries TRBV12-3 or TRBV12-4 and TRBJ2-7; the match to TRBD1 covers 10 bases. CDR3 length: 15 amino acids. The J segment lost 2 bases and the V segment lost 3 bases, leaving 4 bases of the junction unmatched.

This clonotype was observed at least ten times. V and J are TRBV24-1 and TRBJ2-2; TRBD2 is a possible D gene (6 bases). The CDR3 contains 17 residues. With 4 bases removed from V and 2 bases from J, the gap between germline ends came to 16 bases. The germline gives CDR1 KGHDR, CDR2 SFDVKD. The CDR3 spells CATSEGRMTENTGELFF. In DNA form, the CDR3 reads TGTGCCACCAGTGAGGGGAGGATGACAGAAAACACCGGGGAGCTGTTTTTT.

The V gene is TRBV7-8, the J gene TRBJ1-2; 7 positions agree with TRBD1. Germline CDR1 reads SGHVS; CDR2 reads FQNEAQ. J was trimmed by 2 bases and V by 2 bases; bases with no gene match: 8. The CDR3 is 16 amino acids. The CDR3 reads CASSLYSGGPNYGYTF. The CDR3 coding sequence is TGTGCCAGCAGCTTATATTCAGGGGGGCCCAACTATGGCTACACCTTC.

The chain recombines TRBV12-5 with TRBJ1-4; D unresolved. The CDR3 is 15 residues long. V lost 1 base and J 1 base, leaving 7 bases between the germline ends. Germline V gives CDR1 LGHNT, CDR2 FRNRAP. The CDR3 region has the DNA TGTGCTAGTGGTTTGGGGGCCGAAACTAATGAAAAACTGTTTTTT. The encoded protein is CASGLGAETNEKLFF.

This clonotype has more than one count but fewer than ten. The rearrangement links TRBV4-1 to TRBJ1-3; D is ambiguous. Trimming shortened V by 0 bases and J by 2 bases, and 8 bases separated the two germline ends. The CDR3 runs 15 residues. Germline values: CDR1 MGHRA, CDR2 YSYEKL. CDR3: CASSQDPGPGNTIYF. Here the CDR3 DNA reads TGCGCCAGCAGCCAAGATCCAGGTCCTGGAAACACCATATATTTT.

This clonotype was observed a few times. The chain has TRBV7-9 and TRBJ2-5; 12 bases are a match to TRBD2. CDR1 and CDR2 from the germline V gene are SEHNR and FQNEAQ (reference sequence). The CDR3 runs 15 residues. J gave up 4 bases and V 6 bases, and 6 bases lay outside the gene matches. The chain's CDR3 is CASSLGLAGSETQYF. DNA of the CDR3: TGTGCCAGCAGTCTCGGACTAGCGGGGTCAGAGACCCAGTACTTC.

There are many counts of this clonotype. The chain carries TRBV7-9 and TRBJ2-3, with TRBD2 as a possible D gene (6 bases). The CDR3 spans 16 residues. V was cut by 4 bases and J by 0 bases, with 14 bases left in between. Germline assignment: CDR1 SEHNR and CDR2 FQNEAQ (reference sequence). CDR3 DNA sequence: TGTGCCAGCAGCTCCCCTCCAGCGGGCAGCACAGATACGCAGTATTTT. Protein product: CASSSPPAGSTDTQYF.